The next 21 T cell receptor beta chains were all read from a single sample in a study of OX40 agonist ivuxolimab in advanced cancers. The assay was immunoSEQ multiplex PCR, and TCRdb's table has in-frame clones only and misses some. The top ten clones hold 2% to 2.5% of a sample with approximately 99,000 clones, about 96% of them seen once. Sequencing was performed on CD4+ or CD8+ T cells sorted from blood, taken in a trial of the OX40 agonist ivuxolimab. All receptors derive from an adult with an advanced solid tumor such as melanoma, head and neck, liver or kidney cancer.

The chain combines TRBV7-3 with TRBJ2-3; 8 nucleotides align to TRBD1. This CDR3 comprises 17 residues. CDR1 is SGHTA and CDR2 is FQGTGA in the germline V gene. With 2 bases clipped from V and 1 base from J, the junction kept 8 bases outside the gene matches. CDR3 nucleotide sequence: TGTGCCAGCAGCTTACGCGGACAGGGAGGTCGCACAGATACGCAGTATTTT. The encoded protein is CASSLRGQGGRTDTQYF.

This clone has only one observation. DNA for the CDR3: TGTGCCAGCAGTTTTCAAGAGGGACAGTGGAAAGAGACCCAGTACTTC. It yields the protein CASSFQEGQWKETQYF. This chain uses TRBV28 with TRBJ2-5, with 7 bases lining up with TRBD1. The CDR3 extends over 16 amino acids. The junction had 10 bases not matched to a gene; V was cut back by 3 bases and J by 3 bases. In germline, CDR1 is MDHEN, CDR2 SYDVKM.

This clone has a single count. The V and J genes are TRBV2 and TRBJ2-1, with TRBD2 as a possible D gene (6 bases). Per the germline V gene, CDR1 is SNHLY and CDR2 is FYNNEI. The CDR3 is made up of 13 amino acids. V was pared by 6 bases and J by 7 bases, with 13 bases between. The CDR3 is CASRATGVNEQFF. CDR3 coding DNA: TGTGCCAGCAGGGCCACGGGGGTGAATGAGCAGTTCTTC.

The CDR3 region has the DNA TGTGCCAGCAGCCAGGGACAGAACTACGAGCAGTACTTC. It codes for CASSQGQNYEQYF. The gene calls are TRBV27 and TRBJ2-7; 7 bases are shared with TRBD1. The CDR3 runs 13 residues. CDR1 MNHEY and CDR2 SMNVEV come from the germline V gene (reference sequence). Germline trimming cut 6 bases from V and 3 bases from J; bases unmatched to any gene: 5.

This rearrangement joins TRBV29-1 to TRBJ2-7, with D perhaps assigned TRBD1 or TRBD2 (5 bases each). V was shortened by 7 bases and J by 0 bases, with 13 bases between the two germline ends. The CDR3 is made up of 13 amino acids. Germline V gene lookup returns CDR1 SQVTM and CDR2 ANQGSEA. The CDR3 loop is CSAVSGLSYEQYF. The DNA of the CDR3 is TGCAGCGCAGTTTCGGGGCTCTCCTACGAGCAGTACTTC.

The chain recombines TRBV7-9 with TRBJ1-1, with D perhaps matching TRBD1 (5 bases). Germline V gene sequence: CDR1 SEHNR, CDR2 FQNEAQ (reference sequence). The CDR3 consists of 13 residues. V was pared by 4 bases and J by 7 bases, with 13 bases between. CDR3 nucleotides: TGTGCCAGCAGCTACCCGGCGGGGGTTGAAGCTTTCTTT. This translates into CASSYPAGVEAFF.

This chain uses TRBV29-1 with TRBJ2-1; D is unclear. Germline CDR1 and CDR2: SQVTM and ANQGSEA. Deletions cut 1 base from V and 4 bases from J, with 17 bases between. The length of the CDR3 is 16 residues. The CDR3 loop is CSVEGVVDTLYNEQFF. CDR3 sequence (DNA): TGCAGCGTTGAAGGCGTTGTAGATACACTATACAATGAGCAGTTCTTC.

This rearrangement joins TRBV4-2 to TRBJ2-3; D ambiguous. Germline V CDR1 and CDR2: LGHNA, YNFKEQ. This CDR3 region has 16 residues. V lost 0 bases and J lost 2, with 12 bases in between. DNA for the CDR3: TGTGCCAGCAGCCAAGAGATTCGGGCAGTCACAGATACGCAGTATTTT. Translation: CASSQEIRAVTDTQYF.

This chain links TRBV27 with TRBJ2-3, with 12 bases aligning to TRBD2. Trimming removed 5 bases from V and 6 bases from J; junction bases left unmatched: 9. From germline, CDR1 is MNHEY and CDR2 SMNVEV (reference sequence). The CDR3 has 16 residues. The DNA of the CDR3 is TGTGCCAGCAGTGCAACCGGGACTAGCGGGTGGGATACGCAGTATTTT. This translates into CASSATGTSGWDTQYF.

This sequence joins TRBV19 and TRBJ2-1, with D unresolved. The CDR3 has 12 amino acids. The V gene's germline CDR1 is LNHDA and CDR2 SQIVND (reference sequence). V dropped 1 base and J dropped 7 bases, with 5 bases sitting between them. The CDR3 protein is CASSIVRNEQFF. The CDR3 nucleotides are TGTGCCAGTAGTATAGTTCGGAATGAGCAGTTCTTC.

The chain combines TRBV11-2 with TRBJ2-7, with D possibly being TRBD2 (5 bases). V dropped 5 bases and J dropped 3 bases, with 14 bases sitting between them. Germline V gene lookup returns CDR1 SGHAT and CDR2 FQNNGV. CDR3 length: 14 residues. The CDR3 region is CASSPVSGIYEQYF. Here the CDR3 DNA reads TGTGCCAGCAGCCCTGTCTCGGGGATCTACGAGCAGTACTTC.

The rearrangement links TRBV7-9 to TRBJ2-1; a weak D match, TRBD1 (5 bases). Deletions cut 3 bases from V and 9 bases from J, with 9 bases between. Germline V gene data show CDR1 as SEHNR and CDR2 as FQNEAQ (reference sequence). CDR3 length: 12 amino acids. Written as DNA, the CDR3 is TGTGCCAGCAGCTTGGGGCAGCCTGAGCAGTTCTTC. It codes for CASSLGQPEQFF.

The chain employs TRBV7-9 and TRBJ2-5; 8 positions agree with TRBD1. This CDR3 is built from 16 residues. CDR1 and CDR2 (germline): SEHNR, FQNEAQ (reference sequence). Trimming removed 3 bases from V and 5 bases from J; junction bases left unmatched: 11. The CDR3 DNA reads TGTGCCAGCAGCTTCTTGACAGGGGATAGAGGGGAGACCCAGTACTTC. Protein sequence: CASSFLTGDRGETQYF. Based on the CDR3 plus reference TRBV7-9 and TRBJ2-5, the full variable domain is DTGVSQNPRHKITKRGQNVTFRCDPISEHNRLYWYRQTLGQGPEFLTYFQNEAQLEKSRLLSDRFSAERPKGSFSTLEIQRTEQGDSAMYLCASSFLTGDRGETQYFGPGTRLLVL.

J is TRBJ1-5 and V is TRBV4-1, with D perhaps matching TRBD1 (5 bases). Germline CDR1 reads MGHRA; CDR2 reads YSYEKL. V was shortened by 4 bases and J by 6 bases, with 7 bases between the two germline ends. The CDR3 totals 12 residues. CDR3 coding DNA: TGCGCCAGCAGCCCAGGGTCTCAGCCCCAGCATTTT. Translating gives CASSPGSQPQHF.

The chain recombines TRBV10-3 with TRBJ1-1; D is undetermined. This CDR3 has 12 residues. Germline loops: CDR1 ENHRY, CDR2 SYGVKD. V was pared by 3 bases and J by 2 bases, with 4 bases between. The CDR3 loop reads CAISDINTEAFF. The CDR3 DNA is TGTGCCATCAGTGATATAAACACTGAAGCTTTCTTT.

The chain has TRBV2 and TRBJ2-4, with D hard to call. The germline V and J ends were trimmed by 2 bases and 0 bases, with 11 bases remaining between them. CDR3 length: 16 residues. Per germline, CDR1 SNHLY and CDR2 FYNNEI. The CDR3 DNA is TGTGCCAGCAGTGAATTGCCAAATGTAGCCAAAAACATTCAGTACTTC. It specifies CASSELPNVAKNIQYF.

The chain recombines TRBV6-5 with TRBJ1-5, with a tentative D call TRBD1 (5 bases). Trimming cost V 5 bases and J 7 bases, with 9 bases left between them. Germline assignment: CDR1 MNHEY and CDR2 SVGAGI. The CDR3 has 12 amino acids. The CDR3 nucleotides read TGTGCCAGCAGTCAGGGAAAGCAGCCCCAGCATTTT. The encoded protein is CASSQGKQPQHF.

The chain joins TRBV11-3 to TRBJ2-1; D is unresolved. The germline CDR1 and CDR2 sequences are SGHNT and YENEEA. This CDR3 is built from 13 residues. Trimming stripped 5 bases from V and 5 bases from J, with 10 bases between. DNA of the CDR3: TGTGCCAGCAGCCCCAGACTCAACAATGAGCAGTTCTTC. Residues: CASSPRLNNEQFF.

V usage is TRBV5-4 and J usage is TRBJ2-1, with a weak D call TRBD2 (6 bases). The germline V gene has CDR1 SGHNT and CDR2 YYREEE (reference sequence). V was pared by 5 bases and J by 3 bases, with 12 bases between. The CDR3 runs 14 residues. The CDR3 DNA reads TGTGCCAGCAGTTCTGGACTAAGCTACAATGAGCAGTTCTTC. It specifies CASSSGLSYNEQFF.

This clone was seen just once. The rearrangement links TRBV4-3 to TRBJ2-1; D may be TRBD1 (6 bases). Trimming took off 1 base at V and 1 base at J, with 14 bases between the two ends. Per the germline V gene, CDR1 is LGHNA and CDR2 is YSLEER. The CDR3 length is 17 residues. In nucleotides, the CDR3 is TGCGCCAGCAGCCAAGGTAGAGCAGGGGAGTCCTACAATGAGCAGTTCTTC. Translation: CASSQGRAGESYNEQFF.

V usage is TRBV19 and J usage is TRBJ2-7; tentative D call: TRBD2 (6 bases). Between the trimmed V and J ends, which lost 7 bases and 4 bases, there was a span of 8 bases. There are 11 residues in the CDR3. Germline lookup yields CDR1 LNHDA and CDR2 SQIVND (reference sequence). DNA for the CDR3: TGTGCCAGTACCAGCGGGTACGAGCAGTACTTC. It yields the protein CASTSGYEQYF. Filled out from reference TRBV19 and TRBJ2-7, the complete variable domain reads DGGITQSPKYLFRKEGQNVTLSCEQNLNHDAMYWYRQDPGQGLRLIYYSQIVNDFQKGDIAEGYSVSREKKESFPLTVTSAQKNPTAFYLCASTSGYEQYFGPGTRLTVT.